Each of the 15 T cell receptor beta chains below was sequenced from the same sample in a study of shared clonotypes between healthy human individuals. TCRdb's copy holds only in-frame clones and misses some; the assay was immunoSEQ multiplex PCR. This sample has 2 million or so clones, with 90% to 95% found just once. Sequenced: naive CD4+ T cells sorted from blood. Subset described: CD45RA+ positively selected. The receptors stem from a man aged 18 to 30 in good health.

A remark on this clone: Other DNA sequences in the same sample also yield this CDR3. The chain combines TRBV6-1 with TRBJ2-3; the match to TRBD1 covers 7 bases. Per the germline V gene, CDR1 is MNHNS and CDR2 is SASEGT. V was pared by 9 bases and J by 0 bases, with 3 bases of the junction left unmatched. The CDR3 contains 13 residues. The CDR3 region is CASRDRSTDTQYF. CDR3 sequence (DNA): TGTGCCAGTAGGGACAGAAGCACAGATACGCAGTATTTT.

The chain joins TRBV7-9 to TRBJ2-1; 8 nucleotides align to TRBD1. This CDR3 has 15 residues. Germline lookup yields CDR1 SEHNR and CDR2 FQNEAQ (reference sequence). V dropped 5 bases and J dropped 2; count of bases not matched to a gene: 5. CDR3 DNA: TGTGCCAGCAGCCATCGACAGGGGACCTACAATGAGCAGTTCTTC. Translated: CASSHRQGTYNEQFF.

This rearrangement joins TRBV5-1 to TRBJ2-3, with 9 positions matching TRBD2. The J segment lost 5 bases and the V segment lost 7 bases, leaving 11 bases of the junction unmatched. There are 15 residues in the CDR3. Germline-derived CDR1 and CDR2 are SGHRS and YFSETQ. CDR3 sequence (DNA): TGCGCCAGCCTATCAGGGCTAGCGGGACAAGATACGCAGTATTTT. It yields the protein CASLSGLAGQDTQYF.

The chain joins TRBV4-1 to TRBJ2-7, with 9 bases identical to TRBD1. The CDR3 covers 17 residues. With V trimmed by 2 bases and J by 4 bases, 12 bases remained unmatched. The germline CDR1 and CDR2 sequences are MGHRA and YSYEKL. The CDR3 DNA sequence: TGCGCCAGCAGCCAATTCCCACCGGGACAGGGAGGTTACGAGCAGTACTTC. The encoded protein is CASSQFPPGQGGYEQYF.

J is TRBJ1-5 and V is TRBV6-4; D unclear. This CDR3 comprises 13 residues. V was cut by 5 bases and J by 3 bases, with 8 bases left in between. Germline V lookup: CDR1 MRHNA, CDR2 SNTAGT. The CDR3 reads CASSPETNQPQHF. Here the CDR3 DNA reads TGTGCCAGCAGTCCGGAAACCAATCAGCCCCAGCATTTT.

This chain connects TRBV11-3 to TRBJ2-1, with D perhaps given as TRBD1 or TRBD2 (5 bases each). CDR1 is SGHNT and CDR2 is YENEEA in the germline V gene. The CDR3 contains 14 residues. The ends were cut back, 0 bases at V and 10 bases at J, with 13 bases in the middle. The CDR3 DNA reads as TGTGCCAGCAGCTTAGATGGGGGACCCTCCGAGCAGTTCTTC. Its protein is CASSLDGGPSEQFF.

The rearrangement links TRBV30 to TRBJ2-7; 7 positions agree with TRBD2. Losses at the gene ends were 0 bases for V and 0 bases for J; bases not matched to a gene: 8. The CDR3 contains 16 residues. CDR1 and CDR2 from the germline V gene are GTSNPN and SVGIG (reference sequence). CDR3 protein: CAWSVLQRDFSYEQYF. The CDR3 bases are TGTGCCTGGAGTGTATTGCAGCGGGACTTCTCCTACGAGCAGTACTTC. Full variable domain (remainder filled in from reference TRBV30 and TRBJ2-7): SQTIHQWPATLVQPVGSPLSLECTVEGTSNPNLYWYRQAAGRGLQLLFYSVGIGQISSEVPQNLSASRPQDRQFILSSKKLLLSDSGFYLCAWSVLQRDFSYEQYFGPGTRLTVT.

V and J are TRBV19 and TRBJ1-2, with unresolved D. V lost 5 bases and J lost 0, with 13 bases in between. This CDR3 region has 15 residues. CDR1 is LNHDA and CDR2 is SQIVND in the germline V gene (reference sequence). In DNA form, the CDR3 reads TGTGCCAGTAGTCCCAACATAGTAGCTAACTATGGCTACACCTTC. Amino acids: CASSPNIVANYGYTF.

The J gene is TRBJ1-6, the V gene TRBV5-1, with 7 nucleotides matching TRBD1. The trim removed 0 bases at V and 1 base at J, leaving 13 bases unmatched. CDR3 length: 20 amino acids. Germline V gene sequence: CDR1 SGHRS, CDR2 YFSETQ. The CDR3 DNA reads as TGCGCCAGCAGCTTGGCCGCCGGGACAGCCGGAGCGTCCTATAATTCACCCCTCCACTTT. Protein: CASSLAAGTAGASYNSPLHF.

The rearrangement links TRBV7-8 to TRBJ2-7; TRBD1 matches at 8 bases. The V segment lost 5 bases and the J segment 3 bases; nucleotides outside the gene matches: 6. The CDR3 consists of 14 residues. Germline values: CDR1 SGHVS, CDR2 FQNEAQ. The CDR3 DNA follows: TGTGCCAGCAGCAGGACAGGGCAATACTACGAGCAGTACTTC. Translating it yields CASSRTGQYYEQYF.

The chain couples TRBV19 to TRBJ2-7, with D possibly TRBD1 on 7 matching bases. V was clipped by 5 bases and J by 6 bases, with 11 bases between them. The CDR3 has 12 residues. CDR1 LNHDA and CDR2 SQIVND come from the germline V gene (reference sequence). The CDR3 sequence is CASSRQGLEQYF. CDR3 coding DNA: TGTGCCAGTAGTCGACAGGGACTCGAGCAGTACTTC.

The chain is built from TRBV11-2 and TRBJ2-1; possible D gene TRBD2, 5 bases. Deletions cut 0 bases from V and 5 bases from J, with 11 bases between. The CDR3 has 15 residues. In germline, CDR1 is SGHAT, CDR2 FQNNGV. CDR3 sequence reads: CASSLDGLANNEQFF. The CDR3 region has the DNA TGTGCCAGCAGCTTAGATGGCCTAGCAAACAATGAGCAGTTCTTC. Drawing the rest from reference TRBV11-2 and TRBJ2-1, the complete variable domain is EAGVAQSPRYKIIEKRQSVAFWCNPISGHATLYWYQQILGQGPKLLIQFQNNGVVDDSQLPKDRFSAERLKGVDSTLKIQPAKLEDSAVYLCASSLDGLANNEQFFGPGTRLTVL.

The rearrangement joins TRBV7-9 to TRBJ2-2, with TRBD2 identical over 11 bases. CDR1 is SEHNR, CDR2 FQNEAQ, per germline (reference sequence). The CDR3 runs 17 residues. Trimming removed 5 bases from V and 5 bases from J; junction bases left unmatched: 10. The CDR3: CASSPKIGTSGTGELFF. CDR3 DNA sequence: TGTGCCAGCAGCCCTAAGATCGGGACTAGCGGTACCGGGGAGCTGTTTTTT. Looking up the rest from reference TRBV7-9 and TRBJ2-2 gives the full variable domain: DTGVSQNPRHKITKRGQNVTFRCDPISEHNRLYWYRQTLGQGPEFLTYFQNEAQLEKSRLLSDRFSAERPKGSFSTLEIQRTEQGDSAMYLCASSPKIGTSGTGELFFGEGSRLTVL.

The chain links TRBV28 to TRBJ1-1; no clear D. The germline V and J ends were trimmed by 8 bases and 10 bases, with 20 bases remaining between them. CDR3 length: 13 amino acids. The germline V gene has CDR1 MDHEN and CDR2 SYDVKM. The CDR3 loop reads CASWGTDGIGAFF. The CDR3 nucleotides read TGTGCCAGCTGGGGTACTGACGGTATTGGAGCTTTCTTT.

This chain uses TRBV7-3 with TRBJ2-5, with a possible D match to TRBD2 (6 bases). Germline CDR1 reads SGHTA; CDR2 reads FQGTGA. The CDR3 is made up of 15 amino acids. Trimming took 1 base from V and 5 from J, leaving 14 bases between them. CDR3 nucleotide sequence: TGTGCCAGCAGCTTAAGGGCGGGGAATGGTGAGACCCAGTACTTC. Its translation: CASSLRAGNGETQYF.